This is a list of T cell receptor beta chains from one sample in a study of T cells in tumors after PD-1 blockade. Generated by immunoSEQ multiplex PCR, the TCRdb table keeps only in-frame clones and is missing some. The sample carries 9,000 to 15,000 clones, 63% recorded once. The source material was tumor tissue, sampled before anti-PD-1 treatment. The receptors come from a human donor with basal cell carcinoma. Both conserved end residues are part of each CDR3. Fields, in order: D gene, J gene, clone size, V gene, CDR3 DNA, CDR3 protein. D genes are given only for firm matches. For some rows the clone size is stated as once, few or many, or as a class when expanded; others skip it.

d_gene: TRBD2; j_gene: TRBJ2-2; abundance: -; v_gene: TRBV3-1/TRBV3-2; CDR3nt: TGTGCCAGCAGCCAATTCCATAGCGGGAGGGCCTTCACCGGGGAGCTGTTTTTT; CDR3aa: CASSQFHSGRAFTGELFF
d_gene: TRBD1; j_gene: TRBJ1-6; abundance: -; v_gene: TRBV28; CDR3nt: TGTGCCAGCAGTTCCCCGACAGGGGGAGGTTCACCCCTCCACTTT; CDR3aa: CASSSPTGGGSPLHF
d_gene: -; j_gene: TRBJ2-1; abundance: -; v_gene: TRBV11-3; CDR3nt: TGTGCCAGCAGCTTCTTAATACAGGGTAATGAGCAGTTCTTC; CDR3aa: CASSFLIQGNEQFF
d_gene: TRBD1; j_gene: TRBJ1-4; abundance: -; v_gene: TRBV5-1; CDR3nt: TGCGCCAGCAGCAGGGGACAGCCTAATGAAAAACTGTTTTTT; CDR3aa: CASSRGQPNEKLFF
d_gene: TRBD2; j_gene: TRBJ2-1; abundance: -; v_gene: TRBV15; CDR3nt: TGTGCCACCAGCATACAGCGGGATCTCAGGGAGCAGTTCTTC; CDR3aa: CATSIQRDLREQFF
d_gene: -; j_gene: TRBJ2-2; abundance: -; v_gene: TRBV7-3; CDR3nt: TGTGCCAGCAGCCCCGGACTCAACACCGGGGAGCTGTTTTTT; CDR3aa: CASSPGLNTGELFF
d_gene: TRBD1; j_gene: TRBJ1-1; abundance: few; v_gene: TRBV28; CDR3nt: TGTGCCAGCCTCGGGACAGCGAACACTGAAGCTTTCTTT; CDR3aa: CASLGTANTEAFF
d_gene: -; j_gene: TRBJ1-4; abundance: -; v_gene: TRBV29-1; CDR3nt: TGCAGCGTTGAATACTCAACTAATGAAAAACTGTTTTTT; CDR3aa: CSVEYSTNEKLFF
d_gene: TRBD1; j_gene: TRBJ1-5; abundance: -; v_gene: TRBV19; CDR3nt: TGTGCCAGTACCGGGACAGGGGGCAATCAGCCCCAGCATTTT; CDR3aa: CASTGTGGNQPQHF
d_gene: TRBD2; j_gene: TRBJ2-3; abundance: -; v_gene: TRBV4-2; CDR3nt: TGTGCCAGCAGCCAAGACGGCCAGCGGGGGATCACAGATACGCAGTATTTT; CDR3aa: CASSQDGQRGITDTQYF
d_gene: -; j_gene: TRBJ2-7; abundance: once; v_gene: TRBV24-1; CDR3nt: TGTGCCACCATACGCGTCCCCGTCCACGAGCAGTACTTC; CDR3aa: CATIRVPVHEQYF
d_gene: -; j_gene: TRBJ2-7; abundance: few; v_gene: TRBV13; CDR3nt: TGTGCCAGCAGCTTAGAGGGTTCCTACGAGCAGTACTTC; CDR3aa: CASSLEGSYEQYF
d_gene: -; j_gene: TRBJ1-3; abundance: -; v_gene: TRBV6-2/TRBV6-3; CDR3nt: TGTGCCAGCAGTCCCTCGACAGTACTTCGACCGGGAAACACCATATATTTT; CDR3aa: CASSPSTVLRPGNTIYF
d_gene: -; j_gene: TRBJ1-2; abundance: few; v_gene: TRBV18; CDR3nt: TGTGCCAGCTCACCGGATCCCAGGGACTATGGCTACACCTTC; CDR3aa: CASSPDPRDYGYTF
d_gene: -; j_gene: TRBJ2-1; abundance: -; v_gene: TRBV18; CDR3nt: TGTGCCAGCTCACCAGCCCGCTACAATGAGCAGTTCTTC; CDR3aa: CASSPARYNEQFF
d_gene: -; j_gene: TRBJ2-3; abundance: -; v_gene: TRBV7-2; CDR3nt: TGTGCCAGCAGCTTCGGAGCGGACAGACTAGATACGCAGTATTTT; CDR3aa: CASSFGADRLDTQYF
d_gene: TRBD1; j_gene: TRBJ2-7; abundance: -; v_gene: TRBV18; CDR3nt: TGTGCCAGCTCACCACTCCCGCCGGGACAGGGAATGGCCGAGCAGTACTTC; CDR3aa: CASSPLPPGQGMAEQYF
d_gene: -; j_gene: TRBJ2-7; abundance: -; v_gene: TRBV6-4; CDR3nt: TGTGCCAGCAGTGACTCGACCCGGGAGCACCACGAGCAGTACTTC; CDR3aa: CASSDSTREHHEQYF
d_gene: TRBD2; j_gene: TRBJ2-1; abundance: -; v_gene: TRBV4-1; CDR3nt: TGCGCCAGCAGATCTAGCGGGGGCTACAATGAGCAGTTCTTC; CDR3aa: CASRSSGGYNEQFF
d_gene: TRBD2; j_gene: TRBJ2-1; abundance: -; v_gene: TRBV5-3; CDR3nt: TGTGCCAGAAGCCTACCGACTAGCGGGAGCAATGAGCAGTTCTTC; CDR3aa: CARSLPTSGSNEQFF
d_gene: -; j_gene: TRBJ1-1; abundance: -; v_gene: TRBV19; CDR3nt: TGTGCCAGTAGTATCAATGGCCGCACTGAAGCTTTCTTT; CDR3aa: CASSINGRTEAFF
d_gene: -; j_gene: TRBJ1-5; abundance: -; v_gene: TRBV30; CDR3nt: TGTGCCTGGACGGAGTCAGCCTACAGTTACACTGGCAATCAGCCCCAGCATTTT; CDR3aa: CAWTESAYSYTGNQPQHF
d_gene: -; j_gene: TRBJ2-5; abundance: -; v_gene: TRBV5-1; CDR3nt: TGCGCCAGCAGCCACCAAGAGACCCAGTACTTC; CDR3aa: CASSHQETQYF
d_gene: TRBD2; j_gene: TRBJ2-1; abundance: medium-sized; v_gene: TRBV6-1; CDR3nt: TGTGCCAGCAGTGAATCGCCCCAGCGGGGGTGGAATGAGCAGTTCTTC; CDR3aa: CASSESPQRGWNEQFF
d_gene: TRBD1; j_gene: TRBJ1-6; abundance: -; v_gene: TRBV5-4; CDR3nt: TGTGCCAGCAGCAGGGACAGCAGCTCCTATAATTCACCCCTCCACTTT; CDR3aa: CASSRDSSSYNSPLHF
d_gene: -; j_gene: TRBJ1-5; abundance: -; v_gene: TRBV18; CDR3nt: TGTGCCAGCCCGACAGCTTCCAATCAGCCCCAGCATTTT; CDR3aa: CASPTASNQPQHF
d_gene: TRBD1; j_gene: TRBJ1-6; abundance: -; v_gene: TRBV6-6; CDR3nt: TGTGCCAGCAGTATAGGACAGGGTCGCTCACCCCTCCACTTT; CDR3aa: CASSIGQGRSPLHF
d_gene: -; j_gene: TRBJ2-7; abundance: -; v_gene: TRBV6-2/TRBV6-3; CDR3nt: TGTGCCAGCAGTCCCTCGGACGGATACTCCTACGAGCAGTACTTC; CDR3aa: CASSPSDGYSYEQYF
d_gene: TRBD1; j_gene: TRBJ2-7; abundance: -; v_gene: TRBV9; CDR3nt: TGTGCCAGCAGCGCCCGCCAGGGGGCAGGCGAGCAGTACTTC; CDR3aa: CASSARQGAGEQYF
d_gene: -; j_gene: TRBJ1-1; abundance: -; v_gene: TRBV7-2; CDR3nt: TGTGCCAGCAGCTTCTCAGGGACGTCGAACACTGAAGCTTTCTTT; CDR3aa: CASSFSGTSNTEAFF
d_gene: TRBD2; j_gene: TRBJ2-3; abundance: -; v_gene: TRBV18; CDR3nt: TGTGCCAGCTCACCACGAGCTGAGCGGGGACATACGCAGTATTTT; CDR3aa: CASSPRAERGHTQYF
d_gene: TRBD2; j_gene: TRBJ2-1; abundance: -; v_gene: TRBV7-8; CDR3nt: TGTGCCAGCAGCGTGGGGACTAGCGGGGGGGCCTACCATGAGCAGTTCTTC; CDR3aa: CASSVGTSGGAYHEQFF